Listed here are 13 T cell receptor beta chains from one sample, sequenced in a study of OX40 agonist ivuxolimab in advanced cancers. Method: immunoSEQ multiplex PCR; TCRdb's copy keeps in-frame clones and lacks some. The table lists fewer than 120,000 clones, more than 70% of them singletons. The sample consisted of CD4+ or CD8+ T cells sorted from blood, taken in a trial of the OX40 agonist ivuxolimab. These receptors came from an adult with an advanced solid tumor such as melanoma, head and neck, liver or kidney cancer.

This sequence joins TRBV6-1 and TRBJ2-7, with D possibly being TRBD2 (5 bases). Between the trimmed V and J ends, which lost 1 base and 7 bases, there was a span of 11 bases. Germline assignment: CDR1 MNHNS and CDR2 SASEGT. The CDR3 covers 13 residues. CDR3 sequence reads: CASSEVRSGEQYF. In nucleotides, the CDR3 is TGTGCCAGCAGTGAAGTGAGAAGCGGAGAGCAGTACTTC.

The rearrangement uses TRBV20-1 and TRBJ2-7; D gene ambiguous. The V gene's germline CDR1 is DFQATT and CDR2 SNEGSKA (reference sequence). V lost 2 bases, J lost 6 bases, and 8 bases lay in between. CDR3 length: 11 residues. CDR3 loop: CSARFLGEQYF. The CDR3, as DNA: TGCAGTGCTAGATTTCTCGGCGAGCAGTACTTC.

This chain joins TRBV4-1 and TRBJ1-4; a possible D gene is TRBD1 (6 bases). With 1 base removed from V and 0 bases from J, the gap between germline ends came to 12 bases. Germline assignment: CDR1 MGHRA and CDR2 YSYEKL. This CDR3 has 17 amino acids. The CDR3 sequence is CASSQGRGEATNEKLFF. In nucleotides, the CDR3 is TGCGCCAGCAGCCAAGGCAGGGGAGAAGCAACTAATGAAAAACTGTTTTTT.

The CDR3 bases are TGTGCCAGCAGTCTCAGGGGCGGCAAAAATGGCTACACCTTC. Its protein is CASSLRGGKNGYTF. The J gene is TRBJ1-2, the V gene TRBV28; D may be TRBD1 (6 bases). V was clipped by 5 bases and J by 6 bases, with 16 bases between them. The germline gives CDR1 MDHEN, CDR2 SYDVKM. CDR3 length: 14 residues.

The genes are TRBV9 and TRBJ1-4, with 7 bases that match TRBD1. Germline V lookup: CDR1 SGDLS, CDR2 YYNGEE. The CDR3 spans 15 residues. Germline trimming cut 0 bases from V and 5 bases from J; bases unmatched to any gene: 4. DNA for the CDR3: TGTGCCAGCAGCGTAGGGACAGGATTGAATGAAAAACTGTTTTTT. Amino acids: CASSVGTGLNEKLFF.

This clone was picked up one time. This chain joins TRBV28 and TRBJ1-2; 11 nucleotides line up with TRBD1. The germline gives CDR1 MDHEN, CDR2 SYDVKM. With 6 bases clipped from V and 4 bases from J, the junction kept 7 bases outside the gene matches. The CDR3 consists of 15 residues. The DNA for the CDR3 is TGTGCCAGCAGATCCGGACAGGGGGCGATCTATGGCTACACCTTC. Its protein is CASRSGQGAIYGYTF.

The chain is built from TRBV6-5 and TRBJ2-1, with 9 bases that match TRBD1. V shed 4 bases, J shed 5 bases, and the junction held 6 bases outside the gene matches. Germline V gene sequence: CDR1 MNHEY, CDR2 SVGAGI. CDR3 length: 15 residues. The DNA of the CDR3 is TGTGCCAGCAGTTTAAGGGGACAGGGAGACAATGAGCAGTTCTTC. As protein: CASSLRGQGDNEQFF.

The chain is built from TRBV5-1 and TRBJ2-1, with 9 nucleotides matching TRBD1. This CDR3 is 16 amino acids long. Looked up from germline, CDR1 is SGHRS and CDR2 is YFSETQ. Unmatched junction bases numbered 12, after V lost 4 bases and J lost 7 bases. The chain's CDR3 is CASSQFPGQGENEQFF. CDR3 in DNA: TGCGCCAGCAGCCAATTTCCGGGACAGGGTGAAAATGAGCAGTTCTTC.

The chain combines TRBV6-1 with TRBJ2-1; no clear D. The CDR3 totals 14 residues. Between the trimmed V and J ends, which lost 8 bases and 0 bases, there was a span of 11 bases. CDR1 is MNHNS and CDR2 is SASEGT in the germline V gene. The CDR3 spells CASALAPSYNEQFF. CDR3 nucleotides: TGTGCCAGCGCGTTAGCCCCCTCCTACAATGAGCAGTTCTTC.

V gene TRBV19 combines with J gene TRBJ1-5, with D possibly being TRBD1 (6 bases). The V end lost 5 bases, the J end lost 9 bases, and 17 bases lay between the germline ends. CDR3 length: 14 amino acids. From germline, CDR1 is LNHDA and CDR2 SQIVND (reference sequence). CDR3: CASSSLSRDMPQHF. The CDR3 DNA follows: TGTGCCAGTAGTTCCCTCTCCCGGGACATGCCCCAGCATTTT.

V usage is TRBV7-9 and J usage is TRBJ2-6, with D unresolved. The V end lost 5 bases, the J end lost 1 base, and 9 bases lay between the germline ends. This CDR3 is built from 15 residues. Looked up from germline, CDR1 is SEHNR and CDR2 is FQNEAQ (reference sequence). CDR3 in DNA: TGTGCCAGCAGCACGCCCGCTTCTGGGGCCAACGTCCTGACTTTC. It translates to CASSTPASGANVLTF.

The genes are TRBV9 and TRBJ1-6, with no clear D. CDR1 and CDR2 from the germline V gene are SGDLS and YYNGEE. CDR3 length: 15 amino acids. The ends were cut back, 0 bases at V and 3 bases at J, with 7 bases in the middle. The CDR3: CASSVVPDYNSPLHF. CDR3 DNA sequence: TGTGCCAGCAGCGTAGTTCCAGACTATAATTCACCCCTCCACTTT. The whole variable domain, filled in from reference TRBV9 and TRBJ1-6, reads DSGVTQTPKHLITATGQRVTLRCSPRSGDLSVYWYQQSLDQGLQFLIQYYNGEERAKGNILERFSAQQFPDLHSELNLSSLELGDSALYFCASSVVPDYNSPLHFGNGTRLTVT.

CDR3 sequence (DNA): TGTGCCAGCAGCTTCAAGGGGACACCAACTAATGAAAAACTGTTTTTT. Amino acids: CASSFKGTPTNEKLFF. This chain uses TRBV5-6 with TRBJ1-4; perhaps TRBD1 as D (6 bases). In germline, CDR1 is SGHDT, CDR2 YYEEEE. Trimming took 2 bases from V and 0 from J, leaving 11 bases between them. CDR3 length equals 16 residues.